This is a list of T cell receptor beta chains from one sample in a study of memory CD4+ T cells and cytomegalovirus serostatus. Assay: immunoSEQ multiplex PCR; the TCRdb copy retains only in-frame clones and omits some. The table includes some 54,000 clones, approximately 82% detected once. The sample was memory CD4+ T cells from blood. These receptors came from an adult in good health and CMV-seropositive. Both conserved end residues are part of each CDR3. D genes are given only for firm matches. Clone size is stated in some rows and not others, as once, few, many or a class when expanded.

>.|TRBV5-5|16|.|TRBJ1-6
TGTGCCAGCAGCCGAAGAGGGGGGTCAGGAGATTCACCCCTCCACTTT
CASSRRGGSGDSPLHF
>.|TRBV7-9|13|.|TRBJ2-3
TGTGCCAGCAGCTTAGGGAGGCCGGATACGCAGTATTTT
CASSLGRPDTQYF
>.|TRBV18|15|.|TRBJ2-1
TGTGCCAGCTCACCACGACAGCGCAGAGACAATGAGCAGTTCTTC
CASSPRQRRDNEQFF
>.|TRBV7-2|15|.|TRBJ2-7
TGTGCCAGCAGCTTAGATCGCGGGGGCCACTACGAGCAGTACTTC
CASSLDRGGHYEQYF
>TRBD1|TRBV11-1|15|.|TRBJ2-2
TGTGCCAGCAGCTTACAGGGGGCAAGGACCGGGGAGCTGTTTTTT
CASSLQGARTGELFF
>TRBD2|TRBV15|16|.|TRBJ2-1
TGTGCCACCAGCAGAGATCGGGGTAGCGGGAGAGAGGAGCAGTTCTTC
CATSRDRGSGREEQFF
>.|TRBV19|15|.|TRBJ2-3
TGTGCCAGTAGTATAGGCCGGCAGTTCACAGATACGCAGTATTTT
CASSIGRQFTDTQYF
>.|TRBV18|13|once|TRBJ2-5
TGTGCCAGCTCACCTGCTATCTCCGAGACCCAGTACTTC
CASSPAISETQYF
>.|TRBV6-6|14|few|TRBJ1-4
TGTGCCAGCTTATCACTCGGGGGAAATGAAAAACTGTTTTTT
CASLSLGGNEKLFF
>.|TRBV18|13|.|TRBJ1-1
TGTGCCAGCCGGGGGGGAATGAACACTGAAGCTTTCTTT
CASRGGMNTEAFF
>.|TRBV6-1|14|.|TRBJ2-7
TGTGCCAGCAGTTTGAGACAGCAATCCTACGAGCAGTACTTC
CASSLRQQSYEQYF
>.|TRBV4-3|15|.|TRBJ1-1
TGCGCTTGTTGCTGGGGGAAAGGTAGGAACACTGAAGCTTTCTTT
CACCWGKGRNTEAFF
>TRBD1|TRBV18|17|.|TRBJ1-3
TGTGCCAGCTCACAGGGGACAGGGCAACTTTCTGGAAACACCATATATTTT
CASSQGTGQLSGNTIYF
>.|TRBV19|17|.|TRBJ2-2
TGTGCCAGTAGTATAGGGTCGGGGGGCGAGGGCACCGGGGAGCTGTTTTTT
CASSIGSGGEGTGELFF
>TRBD1|TRBV7-9|16|.|TRBJ1-4
TGTGCCAGCAGCTTAGTTCGACAGGGCACTAATGAAAAACTGTTTTTT
CASSLVRQGTNEKLFF
>.|TRBV14|14|.|TRBJ2-2
TGTGCCAGCAGCCAACAGGCGGTCACCGGGGAGCTGTTTTTT
CASSQQAVTGELFF
>.|TRBV5-5|13|once|TRBJ1-4
TGTGCCAGCAGCTGGCCAGTGGGAGAAAAACTGTTTTTT
CASSWPVGEKLFF
>.|TRBV5-1|15|.|TRBJ1-5
TGCGCCAGCAGCCCAGACGGGGATAGCAATCAGCCCCAGCATTTT
CASSPDGDSNQPQHF
>.|TRBV28|12|.|TRBJ1-2
TGTGCCAGCAGTTCCCAGCTAGATGGCTACACCTTC
CASSSQLDGYTF
>.|TRBV14|16|.|TRBJ2-7
TGTGCCAGCAGCCAAGATGAGCTAGCGTTCTCCTACGAGCAGTACTTC
CASSQDELAFSYEQYF
>.|TRBV5-4|14|.|TRBJ1-2
TGTGCCAGCAGCTTTTATTCGGGACTCTATGGCTACACCTTC
CASSFYSGLYGYTF
>.|TRBV7-2|16|.|TRBJ1-1
TGTGCCAGCAGCCCTCTTGGTGGGGAATGGGGCACTGAAGCTTTCTTT
CASSPLGGEWGTEAFF
>TRBD2|TRBV2|16|.|TRBJ2-3
TGTGCCAGCAGCGGAGTAGGGACTAGCGGGAGCGATACGCAGTATTTT
CASSGVGTSGSDTQYF
>.|TRBV10-3|17|.|TRBJ2-7
TGTGCCATCAGTGAGTCTCGGCCGGGACACAGCGGACACGAGCAGTACTTC
CAISESRPGHSGHEQYF
>.|TRBV11-3|16|few|TRBJ2-3
TGTGCCAGCAGCCCCGCCGGGACACTTCTTGGCGGAACGCAGTATTTT
CASSPAGTLLGGTQYF
>TRBD1|TRBV6-5|12|.|TRBJ2-5
TGTGCCAGCAGTTTGGGACAGGGAACCCAGTACTTC
CASSLGQGTQYF